A selection of T cell receptor beta chains follows, all from one sample in a study of cytomegalovirus exposure and HLA in healthy donors. Some clones are missing from TCRdb's copy, which holds only in-frame ones; the method was immunoSEQ multiplex PCR. The sample has some 190,000 clones, 70% to 85% seen once. Sample: PBMCs. The receptors come from a man aged 35-49 years in good health and CMV-seropositive. The CDR3 runs from the conserved cysteine through the conserved F or W. A D gene is named only where the DNA matches it firmly. Clone size, where shown, is once, few, many, or a class for clones that have expanded.

d_gene,j_gene,v_gene,abundance,CDR3aa,CDR3nt
.,TRBJ2-2,TRBV10-3,once,CAIRTRLLEGTGELFF,TGTGCCATCAGGACCCGACTCCTCGAGGGTACCGGGGAGCTGTTTTTT
.,TRBJ2-7,TRBV27,.,CASSLSYLVLYEQYF,TGTGCCAGCAGTTTATCGTACCTAGTTCTCTACGAGCAGTACTTC
TRBD1,TRBJ2-3,TRBV6-5,.,CASSYSSRGHNTQYF,TGTGCCAGCAGTTACTCGAGCAGGGGGCACAATACGCAGTATTTT
.,TRBJ2-1,TRBV7-8,.,CASSLAGALNNEQFF,TGTGCCAGCAGCTTAGCTGGGGCACTTAACAATGAGCAGTTCTTC
TRBD2,TRBJ2-7,TRBV6-5,few,CASSYSGEGEQYF,TGTGCCAGCAGTTACTCTGGGGAGGGCGAGCAGTACTTC
TRBD1,TRBJ2-5,TRBV29-1,.,CSVEGSQGQETQYF,TGCAGCGTTGAAGGCTCACAGGGGCAAGAGACCCAGTACTTC
TRBD2,TRBJ2-3,TRBV10-3,once,CASSGSGTDTQYF,TGTGCCTCTAGCGGGAGTGGCACAGATACGCAGTATTTT
.,TRBJ2-7,TRBV27,.,CASSLSTSYEQYF,TGTGCCAGCAGTCTGTCCACTTCCTACGAGCAGTACTTC
.,TRBJ1-1,TRBV15,.,CATSPRGINFAFF,TGTGCCACCAGCCCAAGAGGGATAAACTTTGCTTTCTTT
TRBD1,TRBJ1-2,TRBV14,.,CASSRRQGIVYGYTF,TGTGCCAGCAGCCGAAGACAGGGGATCGTCTATGGCTACACCTTC
TRBD2,TRBJ2-1,TRBV10-3,.,CAISESTSGDWFF,TGTGCCATCAGTGAGTCGACTAGCGGGGATTGGTTCTTC
TRBD1,TRBJ2-3,TRBV7-8,.,CASSGRTGAADTQYF,TGTGCCAGCAGCGGACGGACAGGGGCAGCAGATACGCAGTATTTT
.,TRBJ2-3,TRBV6-5,few,CASSYSSEGAGAQYF,TGTGCCAGCAGTTACTCGAGTGAAGGGGCTGGGGCGCAGTATTTT
.,TRBJ2-7,TRBV28,.,CASSSIEYEQYF,TGTGCCAGCAGCTCCATAGAATACGAGCAGTACTTC
TRBD1,TRBJ1-1,TRBV19,.,CASRIQGAGTEAFF,TGTGCCAGTAGGATTCAGGGGGCCGGCACTGAAGCTTTCTTT
.,TRBJ1-1,TRBV6-1,once,CARYTGGNGAFF,TGTGCCAGATATACAGGAGGGAACGGAGCTTTCTTT
TRBD1,TRBJ2-7,TRBV28,.,CASSPIPDRVRYEQYF,TGTGCCAGCAGTCCCATCCCGGACAGGGTTAGGTACGAGCAGTACTTC
TRBD2,TRBJ2-1,TRBV11-2,.,CASSSPMEAGGLYEQFF,TGTGCCAGCAGCTCTCCGATGGAGGCGGGAGGTTTGTATGAGCAGTTCTTC
.,TRBJ2-5,TRBV10-2,.,CASSVSSRGETQYF,TGCGCCAGCAGTGTTTCGAGCAGGGGTGAGACCCAGTACTTC
.,TRBJ1-1,TRBV6-6,once,CASRIPGVNTEAFF,TGTGCCAGCAGGATTCCCGGTGTGAACACTGAAGCTTTCTTT
.,TRBJ1-1,TRBV5-4,.,CASSLDRASTEAFF,TGTGCCAGCAGCTTGGACAGGGCGAGTACTGAAGCTTTCTTT
TRBD2,TRBJ2-3,TRBV19,.,CASEYPTPISGSPPLLPDTQYF,TGTGCCAGCGAGTATCCAACCCCCATTAGCGGGAGCCCCCCCCTGCTCCCAGATACGCAGTATTTT
.,TRBJ2-6,TRBV18,.,CASSQRWSGANVLTF,TGTGCCAGCTCACAGAGGTGGTCCGGGGCCAACGTCCTGACTTTC
TRBD2,TRBJ2-7,TRBV18,few,CASSPPSYLREGEQYF,TGTGCCAGCTCACCACCCTCGTACTTGCGGGAGGGTGAGCAGTACTTC
TRBD1,TRBJ2-7,TRBV5-1,few,CASSLGGQAHYEQYF,TGCGCCAGCAGCTTGGGGGGACAGGCACACTACGAGCAGTACTTC
.,TRBJ1-2,TRBV5-1,.,CASSLGQPNYGYTF,TGCGCCAGCAGCTTGGGGCAACCTAACTATGGCTACACCTTC
.,TRBJ1-5,TRBV7-2,.,CASSLDSYNQPQHF,TGTGCCAGCAGCTTAGACAGTTACAATCAGCCCCAGCATTTT